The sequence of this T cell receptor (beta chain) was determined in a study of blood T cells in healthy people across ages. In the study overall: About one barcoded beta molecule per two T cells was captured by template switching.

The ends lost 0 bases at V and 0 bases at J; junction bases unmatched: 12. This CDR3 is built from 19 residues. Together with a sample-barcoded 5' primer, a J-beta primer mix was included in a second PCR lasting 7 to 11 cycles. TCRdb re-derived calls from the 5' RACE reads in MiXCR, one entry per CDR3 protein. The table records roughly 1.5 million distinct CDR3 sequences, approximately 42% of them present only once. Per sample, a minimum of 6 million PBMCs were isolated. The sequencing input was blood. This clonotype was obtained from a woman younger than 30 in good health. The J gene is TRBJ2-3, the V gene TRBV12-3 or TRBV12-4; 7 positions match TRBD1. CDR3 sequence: CASSLARWVTTGSTDTQYF. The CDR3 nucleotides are TGTGCCAGCAGTTTAGCGCGATGGGTGACGACAGGGAGCACAGATACGCAGTATTTT.